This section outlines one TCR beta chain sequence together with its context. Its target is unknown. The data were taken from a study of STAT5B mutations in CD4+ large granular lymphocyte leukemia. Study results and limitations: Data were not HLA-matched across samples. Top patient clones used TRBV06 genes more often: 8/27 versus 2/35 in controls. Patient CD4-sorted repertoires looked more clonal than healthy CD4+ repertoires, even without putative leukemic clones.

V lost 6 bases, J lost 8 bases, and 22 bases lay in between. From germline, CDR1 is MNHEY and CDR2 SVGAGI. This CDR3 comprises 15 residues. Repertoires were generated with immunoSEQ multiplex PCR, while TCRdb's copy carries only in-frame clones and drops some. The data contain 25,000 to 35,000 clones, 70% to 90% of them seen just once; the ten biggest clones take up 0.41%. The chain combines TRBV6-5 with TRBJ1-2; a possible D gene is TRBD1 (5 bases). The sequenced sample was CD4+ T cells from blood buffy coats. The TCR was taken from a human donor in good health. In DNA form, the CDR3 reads TGTGCCAGCAGACGAACAAAACAGGAATCGGGAGGCTACACCTTC. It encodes CASRRTKQESGGYTF.